This record concerns one T cell receptor (beta chain) sequence. The clone's antigen remains unknown. No qualities accompany the bases; no much larger clone lies one base away. The entry originates in a study of vaccination effects on CD4 cells after COVID-19 (dated by TCRdb to 2022 to 2024). With regard to the full study: Two doses of either the BNT162b2 or the mRNA-1273 mRNA SARS-CoV-2 vaccine were administered to participants. Cultures from other donors in the study were sequenced using the Oncomine TCR Beta short-read assay on an Illumina iSeq 100. A total of approximately 9 COVID-19 convalescent patients and a few SARS-CoV-2-naive healthy vaccine recipients were included in the full study. SARS-CoV-2 spike-specific CD4+ TCR repertoires were compared before and after mRNA vaccination in COVID-19 convalescent patients and in infection-naive vaccine recipients. Study-wide findings and limitations: Limitations of the study were the small number of convalescent patients and the absence of early post-infection timepoints. Among healthy vaccine recipients, nearly all vaccine-induced clones were SARS-CoV-2 mono-reactive, and only 1 of 255 was cross-reactive with common cold coronaviruses. At late post-vaccination timepoints, both infection-induced and vaccine-induced clones showed marked clonal contraction, consistent with waning T cell responses.

In the ViraFEST assay, PBMC were stimulated with viral peptide pools, and antigen-specific CD4+ T cell clonotypes were then identified by expansion using TCR sequencing. After about 9 days of culture, CD4+ T cells were isolated with the EasySep CD4+ T cell isolation kit. Healthy vaccine recipients had no prior SARS-CoV-2 infection, confirmed by negative nucleocapsid antibodies before and after vaccination. Each well held over 1.5 million PBMC cultured in IMDM containing roughly 5.1% human AB serum, 8.5 to 10 IU/ml IL-2 and gentamicin, along with roughly 10 ug/ml peptides. On days 3 and 7, half of the culture medium was replaced with fresh IL-2-containing medium. Each peptide stimulation condition was cultured in triplicate wells unless otherwise noted. Using Ficoll-Paque Plus gradient centrifugation, PBMC were separated from whole blood and then either used fresh or cryopreserved at -140C. The overlapping peptide pools covered the spike proteins of SARS-CoV-2 as well as those of the common cold coronaviruses HCoV-NL63, HCoV-OC43 and HCoV-229E. Genomic DNA was extracted from cultured CD4+ T cells with the QIAamp micro DNA kit.

The method was the immunoSEQ multiplex PCR assay. TCR beta CDR3 sequencing was performed on DNA from the cultured, isolated CD4+ T cells. The authors' analysis ran thus. Non-productive TCR sequences were removed and reads were trimmed to the CDR3 region, keeping CDR3s of at least 7 amino acids. Antigen-specific clonotypes were identified using the MANAFEST web app by comparison of expansion in peptide wells against reference cultures. To count as positive, a clone had to show expansion at FDR<0.05 compared with the reference and with all other wells, an odds ratio above 5, and a frequency above 0.1% in two replicate wells. A clonotype was called cross-reactive if it was significantly expanded both in SARS-CoV-2 spike wells and in at least one common cold coronavirus spike condition. CDR3 similarity was assessed by Levenshtein distance using the stringdist R package, and unrooted trees were constructed with ape in R 3.6.1. The immuneACCESS repertoire file appears here via TCRdb, limited to in-frame rearrangements. These files lack a portion of the clones; in checked studies, under half of the deficit traces to unresolved V genes, and the cause of the others is not known. Clone size and the V and J calls come from that table; the DNA yielded D and trimming. For this sample there are under 75,000 clones; 80% appear just once. Roughly an eighth of the sample comes from the top ten.

The source material was CD4+ T cells from PBMCs cultured with SARS-CoV-2 spike peptides, sampled before COVID-19 vaccination. The cell subset or site label on this specimen signifies: SARS-CoV-2 spike overlapping peptide pool stimulation. The TCR sequence derives from a human donor who received a COVID-19 vaccine.

The nucleotides are TGCAGCGTTCGGCGGGGCACCGGGGAGCTGTTTTTT. This translates into CSVRRGTGELFF. The chain uses TRBV29-1 and TRBJ2-2; TRBD2 could be the D gene, as 6 bases match. CDR1 and CDR2 are read off the germline V gene as SQVTM and ANQGSEA. Trimming at the junction amounts to 5 bases on V and 4 bases on J, and the germline ends lie 8 bases apart. The CDR3 runs 12 amino acids, cysteine and phenylalanine included. Only the CDR3 DNA is retained, 36 bases long and in frame from the first base.